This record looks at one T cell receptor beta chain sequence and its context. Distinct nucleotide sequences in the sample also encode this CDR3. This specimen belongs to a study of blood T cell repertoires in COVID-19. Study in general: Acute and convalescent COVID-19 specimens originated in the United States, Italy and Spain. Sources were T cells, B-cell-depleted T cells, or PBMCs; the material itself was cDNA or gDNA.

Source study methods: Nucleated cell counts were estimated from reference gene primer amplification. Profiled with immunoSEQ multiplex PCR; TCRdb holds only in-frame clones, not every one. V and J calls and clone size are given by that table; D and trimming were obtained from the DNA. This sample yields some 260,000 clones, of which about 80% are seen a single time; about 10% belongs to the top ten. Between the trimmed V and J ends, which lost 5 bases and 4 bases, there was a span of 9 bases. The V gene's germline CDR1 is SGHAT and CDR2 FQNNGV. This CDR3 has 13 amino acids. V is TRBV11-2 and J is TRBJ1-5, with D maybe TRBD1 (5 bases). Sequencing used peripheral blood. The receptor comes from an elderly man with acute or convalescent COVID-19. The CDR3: CASSNGQNQPQHF. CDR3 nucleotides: TGTGCCAGCAGCAACGGACAAAATCAGCCCCAGCATTTT. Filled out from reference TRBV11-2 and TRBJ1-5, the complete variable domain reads EAGVAQSPRYKIIEKRQSVAFWCNPISGHATLYWYQQILGQGPKLLIQFQNNGVVDDSQLPKDRFSAERLKGVDSTLKIQPAKLEDSAVYLCASSNGQNQPQHFGDGTRLSIL.